What follows are 9 T cell receptor beta chains derived from one specimen sequenced in a study of control samples from healthy donors and cancer patients. Measured with immunoSEQ multiplex PCR; TCRdb has only the in-frame clones, and not every one. Among roughly 80,000 clones listed, approximately 92% were seen once. The sequencing sample was made of blood. All receptors derive from an older woman in good health.

The chain has TRBV10-3 and TRBJ2-2, with 14 positions matching TRBD2. The trim removed 10 bases at V and 4 bases at J, leaving 17 bases unmatched. Looked up from germline, CDR1 is ENHRY and CDR2 is SYGVKD. This CDR3 is 19 amino acids long. The CDR3, as DNA: TGTGCCACCCACGGATCGACTAGCGGGAGGGCGGGATCCACCGGGGAGCTGTTTTTT. Translated, it gives CATHGSTSGRAGSTGELFF.

This chain connects TRBV4-2 to TRBJ1-1; tentatively, D is TRBD1 (5 bases). Per germline, CDR1 LGHNA and CDR2 YNFKEQ. CDR3 length equals 15 residues. The V and J ends lost 4 bases and 0 bases respectively, with 12 bases between them. The CDR3 loop reads CASSPLGQVNTEAFF. CDR3 DNA: TGTGCCAGCAGCCCCCTGGGGCAGGTGAACACTGAAGCTTTCTTT.

The V call is TRBV19, the J call TRBJ2-3; possibly TRBD1 for D (6 bases). V gave up 5 bases and J gave up 0 bases, with 12 bases separating them. The CDR3 totals 15 residues. Germline CDR1 is LNHDA and CDR2 is SQIVND (reference sequence). Here the CDR3 DNA reads TGTGCCAGTAGTCCACAGGGCCGAAGCACAGATACGCAGTATTTT. It yields the protein CASSPQGRSTDTQYF.

The chain employs TRBV7-3 and TRBJ2-5, with D perhaps matching TRBD2 (6 bases). The length of the CDR3 is 14 residues. Trimming stripped 5 bases from V and 1 base from J, with 11 bases between. Germline V gene sequence: CDR1 SGHTA, CDR2 FQGTGA. The CDR3 nucleotides read TGTGCCAGCAGCCTCATGGGGGGCCAAGAGACCCAGTACTTC. Translated: CASSLMGGQETQYF.

This chain links TRBV29-1 with TRBJ2-3, with D perhaps being TRBD1 or TRBD2 (5 bases each). Germline V gene sequence: CDR1 SQVTM, CDR2 ANQGSEA. V was cut by 6 bases and J by 5 bases, with 18 bases left in between. CDR3 length: 14 residues. Here the CDR3 reads CSVREWGSRDTQYF. DNA for the CDR3: TGCAGCGTAAGAGAGTGGGGGAGTCGAGATACGCAGTATTTT.

This chain joins TRBV20-1 and TRBJ2-5, with D unresolved. V lost 2 bases and J 5 bases, leaving 6 bases between the germline ends. The CDR3 loop spans 11 amino acids. Germline values: CDR1 DFQATT, CDR2 SNEGSKA (reference sequence). The CDR3 reads CSARWGETQYF. The DNA for the CDR3 is TGCAGTGCTAGATGGGGTGAGACCCAGTACTTC.

The chain couples TRBV4-3 to TRBJ1-3, with a tentative D call TRBD1 (6 bases). Germline CDR1 LGHNA, CDR2 YSLEER. V lost 1 base and J 2 bases, leaving 12 bases between the germline ends. The CDR3 loop spans 16 amino acids. The chain's CDR3 is CASSQGTAEPGNTIYF. CDR3 in DNA: TGCGCCAGCAGCCAAGGGACAGCCGAGCCTGGAAACACCATATATTTT.

The chain is built from TRBV10-3 and TRBJ1-2; 10 nucleotides line up with TRBD1. After removal of 2 bases from V and 2 bases from J, the junction contained 8 bases not matched to a gene. The length of the CDR3 is 17 residues. CDR1 and CDR2 (germline): ENHRY, SYGVKD. CDR3: CAISETRDRGSNYGYTF. In nucleotides, the CDR3 is TGTGCCATCAGTGAGACCCGGGACAGGGGTTCCAACTATGGCTACACCTTC.

The genes are TRBV28 and TRBJ1-1; 8 positions match TRBD1. V shed 5 bases, J shed 11 bases, and the junction held 7 bases outside the gene matches. The CDR3 spans 12 residues. Germline lookup yields CDR1 MDHEN and CDR2 SYDVKM. The CDR3 reads CASSRDRRLAFF. The DNA for the CDR3 is TGTGCCAGCAGTCGGGACAGGAGATTGGCTTTCTTT.